Listed here are 3 T cell receptor beta chains from one sample, sequenced in a study of cytomegalovirus exposure and HLA in healthy donors (TCRdb year 2017). Libraries were built with the immunoSEQ multiplex PCR assay. The clones in this table, taken by TCRdb from immuneACCESS, are in-frame only. Not every clone is retained; where verified, under half of the shortfall comes from an unresolved V gene, and the cause of the rest is unknown. In this sample the table shows some 170,000 clones, approximately 96% of which occur a single time. The top ten clones comprise under 0.9% of the sample. Sequenced sample: PBMCs. These receptors were collected from a woman aged 18 to 35 in good health and CMV-seronegative.

The chain has TRBV2 and TRBJ1-2, with a possible D match to TRBD1 (5 bases). Germline assignment: CDR1 SNHLY and CDR2 FYNNEI. CDR3 length: 13 residues. Trimming shortened V by 4 bases and J by 2 bases, and 8 bases separated the two germline ends. CDR3 sequence reads: CASSAPGNYGYTF. DNA for the CDR3: TGTGCCAGCAGTGCCCCAGGGAACTATGGCTACACCTTC.

This chain connects TRBV2 to TRBJ2-1; D may be TRBD1 (5 bases). Germline V CDR1 and CDR2: SNHLY, FYNNEI. Trimming took 4 bases from V and 2 from J, leaving 9 bases between them. The CDR3 spans 14 residues. The CDR3 here is CASSGQLTYNEQFF. The DNA of the CDR3 is TGTGCCAGCAGTGGACAGCTCACCTACAATGAGCAGTTCTTC.

This clone was recorded once. The rearrangement joins TRBV11-2 to TRBJ1-6; D remains ambiguous. The germline V gene encodes CDR1 SGHAT and CDR2 FQNNGV. Trimming stripped 1 base from V and 4 bases from J, with 11 bases between. The CDR3 covers 16 residues. The CDR3 loop reads CASSLGSVVYNSPLHF. The CDR3 nucleotides are TGTGCCAGCAGCTTAGGATCGGTTGTTTATAATTCACCCCTCCACTTT.